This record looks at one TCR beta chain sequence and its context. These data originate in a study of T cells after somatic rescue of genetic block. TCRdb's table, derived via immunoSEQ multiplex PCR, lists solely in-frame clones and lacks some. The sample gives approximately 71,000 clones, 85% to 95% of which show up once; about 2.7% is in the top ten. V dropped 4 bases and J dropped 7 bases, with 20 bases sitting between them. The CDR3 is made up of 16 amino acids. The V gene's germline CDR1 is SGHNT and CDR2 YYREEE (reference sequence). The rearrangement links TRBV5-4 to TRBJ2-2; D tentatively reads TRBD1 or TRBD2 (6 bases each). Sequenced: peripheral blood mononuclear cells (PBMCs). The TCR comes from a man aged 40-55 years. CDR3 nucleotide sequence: TGTGCCAGCAGCGGGACTTCAGGGGCGATTGTCGGGGAGCTGTTTTTT. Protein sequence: CASSGTSGAIVGELFF.